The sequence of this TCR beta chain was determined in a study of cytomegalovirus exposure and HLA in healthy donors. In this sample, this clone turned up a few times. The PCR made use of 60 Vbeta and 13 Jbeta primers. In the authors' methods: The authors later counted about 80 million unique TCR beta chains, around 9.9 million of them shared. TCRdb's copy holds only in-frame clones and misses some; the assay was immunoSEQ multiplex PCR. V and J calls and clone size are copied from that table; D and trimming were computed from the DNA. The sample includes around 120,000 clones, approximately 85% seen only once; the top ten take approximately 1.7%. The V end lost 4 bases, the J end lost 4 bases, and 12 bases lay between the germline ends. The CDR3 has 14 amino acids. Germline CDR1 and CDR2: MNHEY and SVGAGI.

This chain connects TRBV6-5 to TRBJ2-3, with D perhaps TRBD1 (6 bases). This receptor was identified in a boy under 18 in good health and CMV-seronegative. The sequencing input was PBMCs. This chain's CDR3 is CASSSSQGADTQYF. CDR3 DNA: TGTGCCAGCAGTTCCTCACAGGGCGCAGATACGCAGTATTTT.